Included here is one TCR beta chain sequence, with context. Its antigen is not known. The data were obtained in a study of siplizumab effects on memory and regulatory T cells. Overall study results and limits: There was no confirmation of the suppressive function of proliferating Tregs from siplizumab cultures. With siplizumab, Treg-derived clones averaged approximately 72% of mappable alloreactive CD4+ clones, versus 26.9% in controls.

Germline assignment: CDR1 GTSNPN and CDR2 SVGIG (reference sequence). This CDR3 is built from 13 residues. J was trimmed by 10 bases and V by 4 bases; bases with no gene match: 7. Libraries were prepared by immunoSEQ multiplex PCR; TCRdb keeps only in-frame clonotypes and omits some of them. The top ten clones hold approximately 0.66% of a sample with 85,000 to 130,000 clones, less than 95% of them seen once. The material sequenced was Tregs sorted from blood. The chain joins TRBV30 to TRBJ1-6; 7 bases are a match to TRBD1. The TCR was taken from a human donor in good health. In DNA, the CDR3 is TGTGCCTGGACCGAGGGGGCATACTCACCCCTCCACTTT. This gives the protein CAWTEGAYSPLHF.